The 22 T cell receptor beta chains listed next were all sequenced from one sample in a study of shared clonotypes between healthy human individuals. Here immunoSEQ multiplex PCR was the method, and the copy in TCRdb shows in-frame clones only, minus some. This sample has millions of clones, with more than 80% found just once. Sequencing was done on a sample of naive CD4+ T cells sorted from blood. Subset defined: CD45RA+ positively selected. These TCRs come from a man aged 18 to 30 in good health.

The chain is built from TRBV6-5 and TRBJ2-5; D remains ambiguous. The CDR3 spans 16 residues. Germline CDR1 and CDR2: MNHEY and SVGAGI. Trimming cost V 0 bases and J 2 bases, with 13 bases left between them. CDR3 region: CASSYSGSGPQETQYF. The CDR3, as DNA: TGTGCCAGCAGTTACTCCGGCTCTGGGCCGCAAGAGACCCAGTACTTC.

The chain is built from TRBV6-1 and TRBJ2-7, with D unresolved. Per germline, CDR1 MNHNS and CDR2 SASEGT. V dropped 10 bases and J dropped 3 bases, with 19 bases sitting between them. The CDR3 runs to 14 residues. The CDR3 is CATLKGTVDYEQYF. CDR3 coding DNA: TGTGCCACTCTCAAGGGCACGGTGGACTACGAGCAGTACTTC.

The CDR3 DNA is TGTGCCGGCCGCCAAGGGGCGGGAGGGTCTGTCGGGGAGCTGTTTTTT. Amino acid sequence: CAGRQGAGGSVGELFF. The J gene is TRBJ2-2, the V gene TRBV2; 9 bases are shared with TRBD2. Trimming took 11 bases from V and 7 from J; bases not matched to a gene: 17. The CDR3 extends over 16 amino acids. The germline V gene has CDR1 SNHLY and CDR2 FYNNEI.

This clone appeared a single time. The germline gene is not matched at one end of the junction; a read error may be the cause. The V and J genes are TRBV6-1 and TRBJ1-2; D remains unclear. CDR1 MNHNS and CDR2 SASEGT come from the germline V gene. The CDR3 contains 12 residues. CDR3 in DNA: TGTGCCAGCAGTGAGACTATATTCTATCGGGTCTTC. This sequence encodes CASSETIFYRVF.

The CDR3 DNA reads TGTGCCAGCAGCTTGCTACTGGACACCGGGGAGCTGTTTTTT. This translates into CASSLLLDTGELFF. The genes are TRBV11-3 and TRBJ2-2; no firm D call. V was clipped by 3 bases and J by 3 bases, with 8 bases between them. The CDR3 contains 14 residues. From germline, CDR1 is SGHNT and CDR2 YENEEA. The whole variable domain, filled in from reference TRBV11-3 and TRBJ2-2, reads EAGVVQSPRYKIIEKKQPVAFWCNPISGHNTLYWYLQNLGQGPELLIRYENEEAVDDSQLPKDRFSAERLKGVDSTLKIQPAELGDSAVYLCASSLLLDTGELFFGEGSRLTVL.

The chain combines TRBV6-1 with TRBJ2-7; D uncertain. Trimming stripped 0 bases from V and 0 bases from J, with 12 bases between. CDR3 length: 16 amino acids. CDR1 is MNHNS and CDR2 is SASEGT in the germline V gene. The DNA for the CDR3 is TGTGCCAGCAGTGAAGCGGCCACGCTTAGCTCCTACGAGCAGTACTTC. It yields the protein CASSEAATLSSYEQYF.

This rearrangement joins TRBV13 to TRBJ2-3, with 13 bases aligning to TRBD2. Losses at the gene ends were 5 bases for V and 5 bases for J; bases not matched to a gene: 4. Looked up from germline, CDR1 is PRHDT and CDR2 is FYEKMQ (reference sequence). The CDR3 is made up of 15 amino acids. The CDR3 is CASSVTSGGVDTQYF. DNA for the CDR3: TGTGCCAGCAGCGTTACTAGCGGGGGGGTAGATACGCAGTATTTT. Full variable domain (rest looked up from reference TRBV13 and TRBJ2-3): AAGVIQSPRHLIKEKRETATLKCYPIPRHDTVYWYQQGPGQDPQFLISFYEKMQSDKGSIPDRFSAQQFSDYHSELNMSSLELGDSALYFCASSVTSGGVDTQYFGPGTRLTVL.

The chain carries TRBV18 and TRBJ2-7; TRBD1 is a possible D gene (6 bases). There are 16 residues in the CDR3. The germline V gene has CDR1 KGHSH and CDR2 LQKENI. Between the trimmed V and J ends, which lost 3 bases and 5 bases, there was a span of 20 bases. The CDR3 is CASSPLGAGTTNEQYF. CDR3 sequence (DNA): TGTGCCAGCTCACCCTTGGGAGCCGGGACAACTAACGAGCAGTACTTC. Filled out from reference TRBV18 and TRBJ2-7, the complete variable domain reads NAGVMQNPRHLVRRRGQEARLRCSPMKGHSHVYWYRQLPEEGLKFMVYLQKENIIDESGMPKERFSAEFPKEGPSILRIQQVVRGDSAAYFCASSPLGAGTTNEQYFGPGTRLTVT.

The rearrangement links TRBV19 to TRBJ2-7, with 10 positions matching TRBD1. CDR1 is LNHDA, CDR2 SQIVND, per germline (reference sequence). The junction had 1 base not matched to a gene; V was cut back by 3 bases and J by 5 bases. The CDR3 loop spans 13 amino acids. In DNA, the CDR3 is TGTGCCAGTAGTATGACAGGGGGCGACGAGCAGTACTTC. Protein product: CASSMTGGDEQYF.

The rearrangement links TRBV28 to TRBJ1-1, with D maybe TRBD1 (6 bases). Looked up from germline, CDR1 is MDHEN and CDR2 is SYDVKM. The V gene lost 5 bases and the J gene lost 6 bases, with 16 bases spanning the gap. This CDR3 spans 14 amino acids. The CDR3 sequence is CASSSGTSWPEAFF. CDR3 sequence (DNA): TGTGCCAGCAGTAGCGGGACAAGTTGGCCTGAAGCTTTCTTT.

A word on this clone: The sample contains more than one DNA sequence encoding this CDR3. CDR3 region: CASRSPSTDTQYF. For the CDR3, the DNA is TGTGCCAGCAGATCCCCTAGCACAGATACGCAGTATTTT. The chain couples TRBV6-5 to TRBJ2-3, with D uncertain. The CDR3 has 13 residues. V gave up 6 bases and J gave up 0 bases, with 7 bases separating them. The V gene's germline CDR1 is MNHEY and CDR2 SVGAGI.

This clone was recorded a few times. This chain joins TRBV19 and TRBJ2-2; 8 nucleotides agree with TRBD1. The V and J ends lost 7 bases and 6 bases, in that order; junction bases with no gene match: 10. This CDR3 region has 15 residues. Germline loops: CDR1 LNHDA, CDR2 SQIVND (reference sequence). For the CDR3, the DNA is TGTGCCAGTATTCTGGACAGGGCGGGCGCCGGGGAGCTGTTTTTT. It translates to CASILDRAGAGELFF.

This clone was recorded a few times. CDR3 DNA sequence: TGTGCCAGCAGCCCTAGCTGGAATGAAAAACTGTTTTTT. The encoded protein is CASSPSWNEKLFF. The chain has TRBV4-2 and TRBJ1-4; D gene ambiguous. CDR3 size: 13 residues. Germline V gene data show CDR1 as LGHNA and CDR2 as YNFKEQ. Trimming removed 4 bases from V and 5 bases from J, with 8 bases in between.

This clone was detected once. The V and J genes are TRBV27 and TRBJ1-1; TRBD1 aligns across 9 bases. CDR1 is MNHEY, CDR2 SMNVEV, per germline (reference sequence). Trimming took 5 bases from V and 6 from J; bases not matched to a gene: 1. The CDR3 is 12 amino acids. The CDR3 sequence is CASSRTGAEAFF. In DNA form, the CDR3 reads TGTGCCAGCAGTCGGACAGGGGCTGAAGCTTTCTTT.

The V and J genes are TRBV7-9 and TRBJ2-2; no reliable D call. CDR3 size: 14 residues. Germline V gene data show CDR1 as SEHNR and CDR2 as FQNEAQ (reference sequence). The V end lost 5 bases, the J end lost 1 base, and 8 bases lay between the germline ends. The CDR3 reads CASSITENTGELFF. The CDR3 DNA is TGTGCCAGCAGCATTACAGAGAACACCGGGGAGCTGTTTTTT.

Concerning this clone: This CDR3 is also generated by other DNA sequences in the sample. CDR3 DNA: TGCGCCAGCAGCCCGGAGGCAGATACGCAGTATTTT. This encodes CASSPEADTQYF. The chain couples TRBV5-1 to TRBJ2-3; D possibly corresponds to TRBD2 (5 bases). The CDR3 is 12 residues long. V was trimmed by 4 bases and J by 4 bases, leaving 7 bases between them. Germline CDR1 SGHRS, CDR2 YFSETQ.

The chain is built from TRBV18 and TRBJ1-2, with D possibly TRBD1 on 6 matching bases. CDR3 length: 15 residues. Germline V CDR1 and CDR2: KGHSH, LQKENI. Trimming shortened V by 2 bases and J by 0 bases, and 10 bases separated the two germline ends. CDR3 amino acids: CASSPIRGPNYGYTF. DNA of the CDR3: TGTGCCAGCTCACCAATTCGGGGGCCTAACTATGGCTACACCTTC.

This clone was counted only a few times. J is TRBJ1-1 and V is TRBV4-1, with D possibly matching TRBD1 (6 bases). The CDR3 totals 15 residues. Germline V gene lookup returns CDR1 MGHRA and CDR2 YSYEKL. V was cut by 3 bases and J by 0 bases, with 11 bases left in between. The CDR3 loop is CASSQTDSMNTEAFF. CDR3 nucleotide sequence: TGCGCCAGCAGCCAGACGGACAGTATGAACACTGAAGCTTTCTTT.

The DNA of the CDR3 is TGTGCCAGCAGTTCGTCATCCTCCACCGGGGAGCTGTTTTTT. This encodes CASSSSSSTGELFF. V gene TRBV6-6 combines with J gene TRBJ2-2; D not resolved. V shed 4 bases and J shed 4 bases, with 10 bases lying between them. Germline V gene sequence: CDR1 MNHNY, CDR2 SVGAGI (reference sequence). This CDR3 is built from 14 residues.

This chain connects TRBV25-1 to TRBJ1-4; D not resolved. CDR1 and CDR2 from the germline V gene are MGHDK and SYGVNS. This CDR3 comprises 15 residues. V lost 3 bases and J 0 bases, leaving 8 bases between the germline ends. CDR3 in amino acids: CASSEAGTTNEKLFF. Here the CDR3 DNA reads TGTGCCAGCAGTGAGGCAGGAACAACTAATGAAAAACTGTTTTTT.

The CDR3 region is CASYLGPGKDGYTF. CDR3 DNA: TGTGCCAGCTACCTCGGTCCAGGGAAGGATGGCTACACCTTC. V gene TRBV28 combines with J gene TRBJ1-2; a possible D gene is TRBD1 (5 bases). This CDR3 is built from 14 residues. Between the trimmed V and J ends, which lost 8 bases and 6 bases, there was a span of 19 bases. Germline V gene sequence: CDR1 MDHEN, CDR2 SYDVKM.

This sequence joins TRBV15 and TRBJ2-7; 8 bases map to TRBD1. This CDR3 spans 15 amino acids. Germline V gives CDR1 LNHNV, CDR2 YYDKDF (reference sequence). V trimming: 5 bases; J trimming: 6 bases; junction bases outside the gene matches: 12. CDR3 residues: CATSRNRDRLVEQYF. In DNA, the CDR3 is TGTGCCACCAGCCGGAACCGGGACAGGCTTGTCGAGCAGTACTTC.